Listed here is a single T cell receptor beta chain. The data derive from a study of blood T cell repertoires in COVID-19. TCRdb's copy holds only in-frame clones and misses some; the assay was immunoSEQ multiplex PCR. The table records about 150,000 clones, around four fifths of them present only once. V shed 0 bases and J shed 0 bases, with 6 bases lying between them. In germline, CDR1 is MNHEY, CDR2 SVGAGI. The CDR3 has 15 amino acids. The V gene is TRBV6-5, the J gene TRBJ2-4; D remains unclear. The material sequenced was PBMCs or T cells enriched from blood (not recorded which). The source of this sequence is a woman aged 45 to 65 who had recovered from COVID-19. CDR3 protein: CASSYSYSAKNIQYF. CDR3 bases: TGTGCCAGCAGTTACTCGTACTCAGCCAAAAACATTCAGTACTTC.